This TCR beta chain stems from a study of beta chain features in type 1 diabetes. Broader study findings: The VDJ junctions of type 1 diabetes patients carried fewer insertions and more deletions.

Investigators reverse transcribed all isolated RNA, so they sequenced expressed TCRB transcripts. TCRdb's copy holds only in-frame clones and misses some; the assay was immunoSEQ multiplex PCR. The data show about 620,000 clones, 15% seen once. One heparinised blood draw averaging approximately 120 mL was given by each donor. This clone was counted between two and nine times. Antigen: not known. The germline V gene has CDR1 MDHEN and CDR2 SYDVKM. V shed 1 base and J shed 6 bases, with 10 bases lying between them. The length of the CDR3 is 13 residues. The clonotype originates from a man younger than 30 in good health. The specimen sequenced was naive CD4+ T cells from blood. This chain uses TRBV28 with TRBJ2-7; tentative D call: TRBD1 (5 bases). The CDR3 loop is CASSLSQGFEQYF. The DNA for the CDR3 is TGTGCCAGCAGTTTATCGCAGGGCTTCGAGCAGTACTTC.